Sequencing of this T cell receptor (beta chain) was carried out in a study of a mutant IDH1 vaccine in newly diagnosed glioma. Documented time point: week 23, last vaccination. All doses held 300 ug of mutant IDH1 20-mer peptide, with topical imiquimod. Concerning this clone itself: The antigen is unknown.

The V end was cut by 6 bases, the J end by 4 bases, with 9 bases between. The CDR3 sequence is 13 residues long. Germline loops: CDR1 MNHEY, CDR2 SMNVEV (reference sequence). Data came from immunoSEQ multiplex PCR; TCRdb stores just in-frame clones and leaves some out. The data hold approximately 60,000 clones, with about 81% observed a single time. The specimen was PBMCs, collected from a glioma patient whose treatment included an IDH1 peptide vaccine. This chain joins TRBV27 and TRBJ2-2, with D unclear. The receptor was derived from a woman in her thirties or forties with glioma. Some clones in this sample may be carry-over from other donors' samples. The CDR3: CASRIARTGELFF. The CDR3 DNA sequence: TGTGCCAGCAGAATAGCTCGCACCGGGGAGCTGTTTTTT.